A selection of T cell receptor beta chains follows, all from one sample in a study of blood T cell repertoires in COVID-19. Libraries were prepared by immunoSEQ multiplex PCR; TCRdb keeps only in-frame clonotypes and omits some of them. The table has nearly 200,000 clones, about 80% seen once. Material: PBMCs or T cells enriched from blood (not recorded which). These receptors were collected from a man aged 35-49 years who had recovered from COVID-19. CDR3s include the opening cysteine and the closing phenylalanine or tryptophan. The D gene is left open where the match is weak. The listing skips clone size in some rows; elsewhere it reads once, few, many or a size class.

clone_size cdr3_length d_call j_call v_call cdr3_nt cdr3_aa
NA 15 NA TRBJ1-5 TRBV7-8 TGTGCCAGCAGCTTAGCGTCGGGGAGGTGGCAGCCCCAGCATTTT CASSLASGRWQPQHF
once 15 TRBD1 TRBJ2-7 TRBV2 TGTGCCAGCAGGCAAGGGACAGGGGGAAACTACGAGCAGTACTTC CASRQGTGGNYEQYF
NA 14 NA TRBJ1-4 TRBV4-2 TGTGCCAGCAGCCAAGATTCGAGGGTTGGGAAACTGTTTTTT CASSQDSRVGKLFF
NA 15 TRBD2 TRBJ2-5 TRBV5-1 TGCGCCAGCAGGATGATAGCGGGGGGGCAAGAGACCCAGTACTTC CASRMIAGGQETQYF
NA 14 NA TRBJ2-1 TRBV29-1 TGCAGCGTTCGGGGAGTTAACTCCTACAATGAGCAGTTCTTC CSVRGVNSYNEQFF
few 14 TRBD1 TRBJ1-1 TRBV10-1 TGCGCCAGCAGTCTCGGGACAGGGGACACTGAAGCTTTCTTT CASSLGTGDTEAFF
NA 17 TRBD2 TRBJ2-3 TRBV5-1 TGCGCCAGCAGGATAGGGACTAGCGGGGGTTTCACAGATACGCAGTATTTT CASRIGTSGGFTDTQYF
NA 15 NA TRBJ1-6 TRBV6-5 TGTGCCAGCAGTTACATGGACACCGGTCCTCAACCCCTCCACTTT CASSYMDTGPQPLHF
NA 16 TRBD1 TRBJ1-2 TRBV19 TGTGCCAGTAGGCAAACCCGAACAGGGGGCAACTATGGCTACACCTTC CASRQTRTGGNYGYTF
NA 15 NA TRBJ1-2 TRBV7-6 TGTGCCAGCAGCTTAGCGAATCCCGTACTTTATGGCTACACCTTC CASSLANPVLYGYTF
NA 13 NA TRBJ1-5 TRBV12-3/TRBV12-4 TGTGCCAGCAGCCGCGTTAAAGATCAGCCCCAGCATTTT CASSRVKDQPQHF
few 14 TRBD1 TRBJ1-4 TRBV7-9 TGTGCCAGCAGCCGGACAGGGGGTAATGAAAAACTGTTTTTT CASSRTGGNEKLFF
NA 16 TRBD1 TRBJ1-4 TRBV10-3 TGTGCCATCAGTGAGTCGATCGGGACAGGGGATGAAAAACTGTTTTTT CAISESIGTGDEKLFF
NA 15 NA TRBJ1-3 TRBV5-1 TGCGCCAGCAGCTTGGCAGGGTTCTCTGGAAACACCATATATTTT CASSLAGFSGNTIYF
NA 16 TRBD2 TRBJ2-2 TRBV9 TGTGCCAGCAGCGCTGTGGGACTAACGAACACCGGGGAGCTGTTTTTT CASSAVGLTNTGELFF
few 14 NA TRBJ1-1 TRBV13 TGTGCCAGCAGCCAACAGGGTAGGGGGACTGAAGCTTTCTTT CASSQQGRGTEAFF
NA 15 TRBD1 TRBJ1-1 TRBV3-1/TRBV3-2 TGTGCCAGCAGCCAAACATGGACAGGGGGGACTGAAGCTTTCTTT CASSQTWTGGTEAFF
NA 14 NA TRBJ1-1 TRBV6-5 TGTGCCAGCAGTCCCCTGGGGGGGGACACTGAAGCTTTCTTT CASSPLGGDTEAFF
NA 16 NA TRBJ2-2 TRBV13 TGTGCCAGCAGCTTAGCCTTAAGGGGGAACACCGGGGAGCTGTTTTTT CASSLALRGNTGELFF
NA 13 NA TRBJ1-5 TRBV18 TGTGCCAGCTCTCAAGCATCACGTCAGCCCCAGCATTTT CASSQASRQPQHF
NA 16 TRBD1 TRBJ1-2 TRBV4-3 TGCGCCAGCAGCCAGACAAGGGGACAGGTTAACTATGGCTACACCTTC CASSQTRGQVNYGYTF
NA 15 TRBD1 TRBJ1-6 TRBV15 TGTGCCACCAGCAATGACAGGGCCTGGGATTCACCCCTCCACTTT CATSNDRAWDSPLHF
NA 16 NA TRBJ2-7 TRBV7-9 TGTGCCAGCAGCTCAACCGGGACACCATTCTCCTACGAGCAGTACTTC CASSSTGTPFSYEQYF
NA 16 TRBD1 TRBJ1-2 TRBV28 TGTGCCAGCAGGCCTTCAGGGACAGGGGAGGACTATGGCTACACCTTC CASRPSGTGEDYGYTF